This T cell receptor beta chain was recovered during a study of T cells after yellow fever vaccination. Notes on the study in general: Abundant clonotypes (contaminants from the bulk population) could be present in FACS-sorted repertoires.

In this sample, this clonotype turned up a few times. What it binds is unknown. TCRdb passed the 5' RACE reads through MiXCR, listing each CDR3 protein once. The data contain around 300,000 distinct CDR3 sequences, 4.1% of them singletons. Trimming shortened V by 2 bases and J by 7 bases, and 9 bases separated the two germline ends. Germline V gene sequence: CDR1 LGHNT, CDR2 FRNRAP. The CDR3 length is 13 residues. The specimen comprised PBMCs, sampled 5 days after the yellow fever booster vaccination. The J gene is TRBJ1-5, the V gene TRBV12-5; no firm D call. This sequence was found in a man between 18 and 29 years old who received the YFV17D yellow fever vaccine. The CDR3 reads CASGLLLGQPQHF. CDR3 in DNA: TGTGCTAGTGGTTTGTTATTAGGGCAGCCCCAGCATTTT.